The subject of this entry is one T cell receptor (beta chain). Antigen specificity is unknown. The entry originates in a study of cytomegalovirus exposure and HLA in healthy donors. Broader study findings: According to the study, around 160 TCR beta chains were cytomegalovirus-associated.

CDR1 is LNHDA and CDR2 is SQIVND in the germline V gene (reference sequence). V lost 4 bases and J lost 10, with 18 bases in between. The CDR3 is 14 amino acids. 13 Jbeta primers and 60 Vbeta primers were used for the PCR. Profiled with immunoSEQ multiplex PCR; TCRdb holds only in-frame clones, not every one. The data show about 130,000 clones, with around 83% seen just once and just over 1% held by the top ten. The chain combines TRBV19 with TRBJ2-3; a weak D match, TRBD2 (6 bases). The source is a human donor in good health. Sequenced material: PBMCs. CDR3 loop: CASSTNRLREAQYF. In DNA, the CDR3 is TGTGCCAGTAGTACAAACCGCCTCAGGGAGGCGCAGTATTTT.